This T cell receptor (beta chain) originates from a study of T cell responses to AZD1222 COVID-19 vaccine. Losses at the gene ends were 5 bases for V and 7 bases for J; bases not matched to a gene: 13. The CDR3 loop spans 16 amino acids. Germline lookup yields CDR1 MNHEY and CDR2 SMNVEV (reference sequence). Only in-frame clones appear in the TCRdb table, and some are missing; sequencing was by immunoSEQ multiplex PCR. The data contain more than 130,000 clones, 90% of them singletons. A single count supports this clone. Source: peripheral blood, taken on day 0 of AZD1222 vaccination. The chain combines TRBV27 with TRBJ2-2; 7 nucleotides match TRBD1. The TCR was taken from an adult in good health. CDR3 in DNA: TGTGCCAGCAGTGTTACTGGACAGGTACTCGGCGGGGAGCTGTTTTTT. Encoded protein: CASSVTGQVLGGELFF.